This TCR beta chain appears in the sequencing data of a study of cytomegalovirus exposure and HLA in healthy donors. Trimming cost V 3 bases and J 4 bases; bases outside gene matches: 7. The CDR3 contains 14 residues. Germline lookup yields CDR1 SGHNT and CDR2 YYREEE (reference sequence). The method was immunoSEQ multiplex PCR; TCRdb's version includes in-frame clones alone and lacks a portion of them. The sample lists fewer than 200,000 clones, 86% seen once, with about 2.2% in the top ten. The receptor's source is a woman between 18 and 30 years old in good health and CMV-seronegative. The chain employs TRBV5-4 and TRBJ2-7; 7 nucleotides agree with TRBD2. Sequenced: PBMCs. CDR3 in amino acids: CASSSPGGSYEQYF. DNA for the CDR3: TGTGCCAGCAGCTCGCCGGGGGGTAGTTACGAGCAGTACTTC.